This TCR beta chain was sequenced in a study of shared clonotypes between healthy human individuals. About the study: Every donor yielded three CD4 naive, three CD4 memory, two CD8 naive and one CD8 memory plate.

The CDR3 totals 16 residues. Germline V gene data show CDR1 as PRHDT and CDR2 as FYEKMQ (reference sequence). Trimming removed 0 bases from V and 1 base from J; junction bases left unmatched: 5. Notes on the study in general: Generally, naive subsets (rather than memory subsets) showed larger estimated richness. Investigators expected sequencing depth to affect clonotype sharing among donors.

Positively selected for CCR7, the CD45RO-negative cells used as naive CD8 cells excluded terminally differentiated effector memory CD45RA+ cells. Sorted subsets were amplified in replicate PCRs using 200 ng DNA, 30,000 to 35,000 T cell genomes. TCRdb's table, derived via immunoSEQ multiplex PCR, lists solely in-frame clones and lacks some. The sample lists around 620,000 clones, roughly 95% occurring once. Worth noting for this clone: Its target is unknown. The same CDR3 also results from other DNA sequences found in this sample.

Sequences were obtained from naive CD8+ T cells sorted from blood. This sequence originates from a woman under 40 in good health. This rearrangement joins TRBV13 to TRBJ2-7; 8 bases align to TRBD2. The CDR3 nucleotides are TGTGCCAGCAGCTTAGGGCAGGGACTAGGGTCCTACGAGCAGTACTTC. Protein sequence: CASSLGQGLGSYEQYF.